This TCR beta chain was captured in a study of T cell repertoires in cytomegalovirus infection. The study, taken as a whole, reports: Cumulated frequencies of public TCR beta families served to identify carriers of CMV plus the relevant HLA.

MiXCR was run by TCRdb on the reads, yielding one entry per CDR3 protein. The sample consists of more than 250,000 distinct CDR3 sequences, roughly 15% of them appearing once. This clonotype occurred many times. What it recognizes is unknown. This CDR3 contains 14 residues. The germline V and J ends were trimmed by 6 bases and 4 bases, with 10 bases remaining between them. CDR1 MNHEY and CDR2 SVGEGT come from the germline V gene. This clonotype was sampled from a human donor in good health (CMV status not recorded). Some clones in this sample may be carry-over from other donors' samples. The rearrangement joins TRBV6-2 or TRBV6-3 to TRBJ2-6; D uncertain. Sequencing was performed on PBMCs. In nucleotides, the CDR3 is TGTGCCAGCAGGCAGAGGACCGGGGCCAACGTCCTGACTTTC. Translating it yields CASRQRTGANVLTF.